The clone carrying this T cell receptor beta chain was seen a handful of times. The data belong to a study of blood T cells in healthy people across ages. Then a second PCR, running about 6 to 11 cycles, was carried out with a sample-barcoded 5' primer and a J-beta primer mix. MiXCR, run by TCRdb on the 5' RACE reads, gives a single entry per CDR3 protein. Of hundreds of thousands of distinct CDR3 sequences in the sample, approximately 26% were seen once. The same data also contributed to another study, on T cells of mothers and their children.

The origin of this receptor is a boy younger than 10 in good health. The sequenced sample was blood.

The CDR3 loop is CATSRDRLAKNIQYF. CDR3 coding DNA: TGTGCCACCAGCAGAGATCGGCTAGCCAAAAACATTCAGTACTTC. The gene calls are TRBV15 and TRBJ2-4, with D hard to call. Trimming took 0 bases from V and 0 from J, leaving 6 bases between them. From germline, CDR1 is LNHNV and CDR2 YYDKDF (reference sequence). CDR3 length equals 15 residues.